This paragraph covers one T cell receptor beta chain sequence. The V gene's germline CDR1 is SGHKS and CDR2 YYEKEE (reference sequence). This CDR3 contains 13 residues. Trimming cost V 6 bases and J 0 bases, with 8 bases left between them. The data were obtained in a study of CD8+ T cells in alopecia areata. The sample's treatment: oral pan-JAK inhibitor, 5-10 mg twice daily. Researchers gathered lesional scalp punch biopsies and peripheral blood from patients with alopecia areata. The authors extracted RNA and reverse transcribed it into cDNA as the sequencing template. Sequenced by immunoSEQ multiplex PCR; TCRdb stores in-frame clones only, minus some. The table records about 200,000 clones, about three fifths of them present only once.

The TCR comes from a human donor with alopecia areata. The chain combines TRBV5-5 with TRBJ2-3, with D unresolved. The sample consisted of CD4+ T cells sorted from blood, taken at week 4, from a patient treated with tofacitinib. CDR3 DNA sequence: TGTGCCAGCACCCCACAGAGCACAGATACGCAGTATTTT. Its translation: CASTPQSTDTQYF. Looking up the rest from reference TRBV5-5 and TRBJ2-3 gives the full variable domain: DAGVTQSPTHLIKTRGQQVTLRCSPISGHKSVSWYQQVLGQGPQFIFQYYEKEERGRGNFPDRFSARQFPNYSSELNVNALLLGDSALYLCASTPQSTDTQYFGPGTRLTVL.